Each of the 18 T cell receptor beta chains below was sequenced from the same sample in a study of shared clonotypes between healthy human individuals. The method was immunoSEQ multiplex PCR; TCRdb's version includes in-frame clones alone and lacks a portion of them. Among over 2 million clones listed, 95% were seen once. The source material was naive CD4+ T cells sorted from blood. Subset denoted: CD45RA+ positively selected. These receptors were obtained from a man in his late teens or twenties in good health.

Remarks on this clone: Other DNA sequences in the same sample also yield this CDR3. The V gene is TRBV5-6, the J gene TRBJ2-2, with D uncertain. The CDR3 contains 13 residues. V lost 0 bases to trimming and J lost 5 bases, with 5 bases between them. Germline lookup yields CDR1 SGHDT and CDR2 YYEEEE. The CDR3 spells CASSLASTGELFF. CDR3 DNA sequence: TGTGCCAGCAGCTTGGCCTCGACCGGGGAGCTGTTTTTT.

The chain joins TRBV28 to TRBJ1-2, with 7 bases fitting TRBD1. CDR1 and CDR2 (germline): MDHEN, SYDVKM. With 1 base clipped from V and 6 bases from J, the junction kept 5 bases outside the gene matches. The CDR3 extends over 14 amino acids. This CDR3 reads CASSLLGGADGYTF. The CDR3 DNA sequence: TGTGCCAGCAGTTTATTAGGGGGCGCGGATGGCTACACCTTC.

This rearrangement joins TRBV19 to TRBJ2-5; 10 bases line up with TRBD2. The junction had 10 bases not matched to a gene; V was cut back by 7 bases and J by 5 bases. This CDR3 comprises 15 residues. Germline CDR1 LNHDA, CDR2 SQIVND (reference sequence). The DNA of the CDR3 is TGTGCCAGTAAAAGAACGGGACTAGCGACGGAGACCCAGTACTTC. This gives the protein CASKRTGLATETQYF. Supplemented by reference TRBV19 and TRBJ2-5, the full variable domain reads DGGITQSPKYLFRKEGQNVTLSCEQNLNHDAMYWYRQDPGQGLRLIYYSQIVNDFQKGDIAEGYSVSREKKESFPLTVTSAQKNPTAFYLCASKRTGLATETQYFGPGTRLLVL.

The gene calls are TRBV6-6 and TRBJ2-7, with D maybe TRBD2 (5 bases). Germline V gene sequence: CDR1 MNHNY, CDR2 SVGAGI (reference sequence). The CDR3 is made up of 13 amino acids. V was shortened by 2 bases and J by 2 bases, with 7 bases between the two germline ends. This chain's CDR3 is CASSYTGAYEQYF. DNA of the CDR3: TGTGCCAGCAGTTACACCGGGGCCTACGAGCAGTACTTC.

The chain carries TRBV11-2 and TRBJ1-6; 7 bases align to TRBD1. Germline loops: CDR1 SGHAT, CDR2 FQNNGV. After removal of 3 bases from V and 5 bases from J, the junction contained 4 bases not matched to a gene. This CDR3 spans 15 amino acids. This CDR3 is CASSFRDRNNSPLHF. The DNA for the CDR3 is TGTGCCAGCAGCTTCCGGGACAGAAATAATTCACCCCTCCACTTT.

J is TRBJ2-1 and V is TRBV4-2; D ambiguous. V lost 1 base and J 9 bases, leaving 10 bases between the germline ends. The CDR3 loop spans 13 amino acids. CDR1 and CDR2 (germline): LGHNA, YNFKEQ. The CDR3 coding sequence is TGTGCCAGCAGCCAAGGGTTGGGCATTGAGCAGTTCTTC. Protein: CASSQGLGIEQFF.

The chain combines TRBV9 with TRBJ1-4, with D unclear. Between the trimmed V and J ends, which lost 0 bases and 6 bases, there was a span of 12 bases. The CDR3 length is 15 residues. The V gene's germline CDR1 is SGDLS and CDR2 YYNGEE. The CDR3 bases are TGTGCCAGCAGCGTAGGAAGAGGCGGGCATGAAAAACTGTTTTTT. Protein product: CASSVGRGGHEKLFF.

The gene calls are TRBV28 and TRBJ1-6; perhaps TRBD1 as D (5 bases). The CDR3 has 15 residues. Trimming took 5 bases from V and 7 from J, leaving 15 bases between them. Looked up from germline, CDR1 is MDHEN and CDR2 is SYDVKM. CDR3 loop: CASSRMMTVNSPLHF. For the CDR3, the DNA is TGTGCCAGCAGTCGAATGATGACAGTAAATTCACCCCTCCACTTT.

This chain uses TRBV6-1 with TRBJ1-2; D call uncertain. Germline CDR1 is MNHNS and CDR2 is SASEGT. This CDR3 spans 14 amino acids. V was trimmed by 2 bases and J by 4 bases, leaving 11 bases between them. The CDR3 sequence is CASSETIGSYGYTF. CDR3 nucleotide sequence: TGTGCCAGCAGTGAAACAATAGGGTCCTATGGCTACACCTTC.

The rearrangement joins TRBV28 to TRBJ1-5, with 9 bases aligning to TRBD1. This CDR3 comprises 15 residues. Germline CDR1 is MDHEN and CDR2 is SYDVKM. V was pared by 3 bases and J by 6 bases, with 6 bases of the junction left unmatched. The CDR3 nucleotides are TGTGCCAGCAGTTTGCCCGACAGGGGGATTCAGCCCCAGCATTTT. The encoded protein is CASSLPDRGIQPQHF.

The CDR3 sequence is CASSHATTHDRTETQYF. The CDR3 DNA reads as TGTGCCAGCAGCCACGCGACAACTCACGACAGGACGGAGACCCAGTACTTC. This sequence joins TRBV14 and TRBJ2-5; D is possibly TRBD1 (6 bases). CDR3 length equals 17 residues. CDR1 is SGHDN and CDR2 is FVKESK in the germline V gene. V lost 3 bases and J 5 bases, leaving 22 bases between the germline ends.

This clone has just one count. Other DNA sequences in this specimen translate into the identical CDR3. This sequence joins TRBV28 and TRBJ1-2; D is possibly TRBD1 (6 bases). The length of the CDR3 is 13 residues. CDR1 and CDR2 from the germline V gene are MDHEN and SYDVKM. V dropped 3 bases and J dropped 5 bases, with 10 bases sitting between them. The CDR3 DNA sequence: TGTGCCAGCAGTTTGGGGGCGGGTTATGGCTACACCTTC. Translating it yields CASSLGAGYGYTF.

With respect to this clone: Other DNA sequences in the sample encode the same CDR3. The V call is TRBV28, the J call TRBJ1-2; the D is unclear. V gave up 2 bases and J gave up 2 bases, with 9 bases separating them. This CDR3 has 14 residues. Germline V gives CDR1 MDHEN, CDR2 SYDVKM. This CDR3 reads CASSLLGPNYGYTF. DNA of the CDR3: TGTGCCAGCAGTTTACTTGGACCCAACTATGGCTACACCTTC.

Turning to this clone: This clone may be a read error of a much larger clone one base away. Within the sample, other DNA sequences also encode this same CDR3. The V gene is TRBV5-6, the J gene TRBJ1-2; 10 bases line up with TRBD1. Per the germline V gene, CDR1 is SGHDT and CDR2 is YYEEEE. The length of the CDR3 is 14 residues. V trimming: 5 bases; J trimming: 4 bases; junction bases outside the gene matches: 5. The CDR3 nucleotides read TGTGCCAGCAGTCCGGGACAGGGGCGCTATGGCTACACCTTC. Translation: CASSPGQGRYGYTF.

The chain employs TRBV10-3 and TRBJ1-2; D gene unclear. Germline V gives CDR1 ENHRY, CDR2 SYGVKD. The CDR3 totals 14 residues. V lost 11 bases, J lost 0 bases, and 16 bases lay in between. The CDR3 sequence: CASSSGIANYGYTF. In DNA form, the CDR3 reads TGTGCCTCTTCGTCGGGGATTGCTAACTATGGCTACACCTTC.

The chain joins TRBV10-3 to TRBJ2-4; TRBD2 is a possible D gene (5 bases). The CDR3 is 17 residues long. CDR1 ENHRY and CDR2 SYGVKD come from the germline V gene. Deletions cut 0 bases from V and 1 base from J, with 13 bases between. For the CDR3, the DNA is TGTGCCATCAGTGAGTCCGCCTCCATAGCGGCCAAAAACATTCAGTACTTC. It encodes CAISESASIAAKNIQYF.

The rearrangement joins TRBV5-4 to TRBJ2-1, with D possibly being TRBD2 (7 bases). The CDR3 is made up of 16 amino acids. Germline CDR1 SGHNT, CDR2 YYREEE (reference sequence). The V end lost 4 bases, the J end lost 6 bases, and 20 bases lay between the germline ends. CDR3 region: CASSVGLGGLSNEQFF. DNA for the CDR3: TGTGCCAGCAGCGTTGGACTAGGGGGACTAAGCAATGAGCAGTTCTTC.

The V gene is TRBV30, the J gene TRBJ1-1; no reliable D call. Germline CDR1 GTSNPN, CDR2 SVGIG (reference sequence). This CDR3 spans 13 amino acids. The V end lost 0 bases, the J end lost 7 bases, and 12 bases lay between the germline ends. The CDR3 protein is CAWSVRSTSEAFF. Here the CDR3 DNA reads TGTGCCTGGAGTGTACGCAGCACCAGTGAAGCTTTCTTT.